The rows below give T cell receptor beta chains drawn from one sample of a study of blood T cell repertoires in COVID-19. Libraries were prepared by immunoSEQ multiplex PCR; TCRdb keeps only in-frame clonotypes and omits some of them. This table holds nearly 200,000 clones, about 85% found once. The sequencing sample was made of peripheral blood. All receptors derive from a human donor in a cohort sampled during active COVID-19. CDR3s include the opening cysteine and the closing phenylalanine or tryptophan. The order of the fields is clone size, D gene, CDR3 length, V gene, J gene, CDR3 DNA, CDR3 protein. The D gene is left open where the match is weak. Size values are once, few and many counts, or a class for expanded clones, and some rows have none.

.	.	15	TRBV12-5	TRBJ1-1	TGTGCTAGTGGTTCCCGTTGGGCCACGAACACTGAAGCTTTCTTT	CASGSRWATNTEAFF
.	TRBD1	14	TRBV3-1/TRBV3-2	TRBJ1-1	TGTGCCAGCAGCTTTGGGACAGTCAACACTGAAGCTTTCTTT	CASSFGTVNTEAFF
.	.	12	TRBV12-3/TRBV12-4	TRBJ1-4	TGTGCCAGCAGAAGACAGAATGAAAAACTGTTTTTT	CASRRQNEKLFF
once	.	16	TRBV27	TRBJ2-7	TGTGCCAGCAGCCTTTCCACGCCTAGGAAATGGTTCGAGCAGTACTTC	CASSLSTPRKWFEQYF
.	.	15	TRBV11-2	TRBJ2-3	TGTGCCAGCAGCTTAGGCCCAGGGCTCACAGATACGCAGTATTTT	CASSLGPGLTDTQYF
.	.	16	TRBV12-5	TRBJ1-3	TGTGCTATCAGAAGGGACGGGGGGGCCTCTGGAAACACCATATATTTT	CAIRRDGGASGNTIYF
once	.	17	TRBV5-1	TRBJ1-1	TGCGCCAGCAGCTTGGCTTCAACGCCAGCAGGGAACACTGAAGCTTTCTTT	CASSLASTPAGNTEAFF
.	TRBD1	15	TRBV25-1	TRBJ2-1	TGTGCCAGCAGTGGACCCGGGACAGGGTACAATGAGCAGTTCTTC	CASSGPGTGYNEQFF
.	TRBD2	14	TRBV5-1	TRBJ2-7	TGCGCCAGCAGCTTGGCAGCGGGGGAATACGAGCAGTACTTC	CASSLAAGEYEQYF
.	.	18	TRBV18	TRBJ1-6	TGTGCCAGCTCATTTCAGGCTCTCAGAGGGTCTCCTGATTCACCCCTCCACTTT	CASSFQALRGSPDSPLHF
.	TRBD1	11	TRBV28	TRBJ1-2	TGTGCCGCCAGGGGGCGCGGTGGCTACACCTTC	CAARGRGGYTF
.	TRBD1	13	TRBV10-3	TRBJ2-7	TGTGCCATCAGGGAGACAGGGGGGTACGAGCAGTACTTC	CAIRETGGYEQYF
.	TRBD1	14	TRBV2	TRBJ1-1	TGTGCCAGCGCTAGACAGGGGGCTCTAGGTGAAGCTTTCTTT	CASARQGALGEAFF
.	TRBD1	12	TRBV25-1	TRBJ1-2	TGTGCCAGCAGCCGGACAGGGTCCGGCTACACCTTC	CASSRTGSGYTF
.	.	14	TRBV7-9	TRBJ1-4	TGTGCCAGCAGCTTAGCAGCGGGTAATGAAAAACTGTTTTTT	CASSLAAGNEKLFF
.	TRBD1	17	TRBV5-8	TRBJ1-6	TGTGCCAGCAGCACCAGACAGGGAAGCTCCTATAATTCACCCCTCCACTTT	CASSTRQGSSYNSPLHF
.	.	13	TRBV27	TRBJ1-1	TGTGCCAGCAGTTTAGTCAAGAACACTGAAGCTTTCTTT	CASSLVKNTEAFF
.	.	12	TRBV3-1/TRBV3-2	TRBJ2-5	TGTGCCAGCAGCCCTAGGTCGAAGACCCAGTACTTC	CASSPRSKTQYF
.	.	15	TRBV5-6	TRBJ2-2	TGTGCCAGCAGCTGGGAACAGGGGAACACCGGGGAGCTGTTTTTT	CASSWEQGNTGELFF
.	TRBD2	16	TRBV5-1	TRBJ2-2	TGCGCCAGCAGCTTCGGACTAGCGGGGGGCGCCGGGGAGCTGTTTTTT	CASSFGLAGGAGELFF
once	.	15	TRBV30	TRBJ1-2	TGTGCCTGGAGTGGGGTGAGGTGGGGGGTCTATGGCTACACCTTC	CAWSGVRWGVYGYTF
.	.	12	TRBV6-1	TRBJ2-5	TGTGCCAGCAGTAGGGGGCAAGAGACCCAGTACTTC	CASSRGQETQYF
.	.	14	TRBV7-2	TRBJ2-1	TGTGCCAGCAGCACCCCGGCGGGAAACAATGAGCAGTTCTTC	CASSTPAGNNEQFF
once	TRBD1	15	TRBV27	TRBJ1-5	TGTGCCAGCAGAGACACAGGGGTGGGCAATCAGCCCCAGCATTTT	CASRDTGVGNQPQHF
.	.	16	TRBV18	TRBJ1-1	TGTGCCAGCTCACCACCGGCGCAGGGCCAGAACACTGAAGCTTTCTTT	CASSPPAQGQNTEAFF
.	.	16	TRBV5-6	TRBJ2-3	TGTGCCAGCAGCTTATACCTAGGATCCTTCACAGATACGCAGTATTTT	CASSLYLGSFTDTQYF
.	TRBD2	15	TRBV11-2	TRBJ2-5	TGTGCCAGCAGCCAACGACTAGCGGGGAGTGAGACCCAGTACTTC	CASSQRLAGSETQYF
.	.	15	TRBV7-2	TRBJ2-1	TGTGCCAGCAGCTTGTCGGCGGGTTCCTACAATGAGCAGTTCTTC	CASSLSAGSYNEQFF
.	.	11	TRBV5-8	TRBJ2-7	TGTGCCAGCAGCGCAGGGTTCGGCCAGTACTTC	CASSAGFGQYF
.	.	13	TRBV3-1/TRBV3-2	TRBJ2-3	TGTGCCAGCAGCGATGGGCGGGGTGGTACGCAGTATTTT	CASSDGRGGTQYF
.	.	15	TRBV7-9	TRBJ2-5	TGTGCCAGCAGCTCAGGAATTAGGGGGATAGAGACCCAGTACTTC	CASSSGIRGIETQYF
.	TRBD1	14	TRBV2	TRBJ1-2	TGTGCCAGTTCGTCCGGGACAGGTGACTATGGCTACACCTTC	CASSSGTGDYGYTF
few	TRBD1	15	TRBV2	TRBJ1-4	TGTGCCAGCGACAGGGAATTGACAACTAATGAAAAACTGTTTTTT	CASDRELTTNEKLFF
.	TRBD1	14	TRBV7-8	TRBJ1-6	TGTGCCAGCAGCACCGGACAGGATTCTTCACCCCTCCACTTT	CASSTGQDSSPLHF
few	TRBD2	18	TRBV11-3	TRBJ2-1	TGTGCCAGCAGCTTAAGTACTAGCGGGAGGTTCTCCTACAATGAGCAGTTCTTC	CASSLSTSGRFSYNEQFF
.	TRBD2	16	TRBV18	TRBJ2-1	TGTGCCAGCTCACACACTCTAGCGGTCTCCTACAATGAGCAGTTCTTC	CASSHTLAVSYNEQFF
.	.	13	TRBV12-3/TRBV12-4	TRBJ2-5	TGTGCCAGCAGCCTCGGGGACCAAGAGACCCAGTACTTC	CASSLGDQETQYF
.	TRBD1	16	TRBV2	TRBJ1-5	TGTGCCAGCCGGGGACAGACCGGATATAGCAATCAGCCCCAGCATTTT	CASRGQTGYSNQPQHF
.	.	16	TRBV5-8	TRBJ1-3	TGTGCCAGCAGCTTGGGAGTGGAGGGACGTGGAAACACCATATATTTT	CASSLGVEGRGNTIYF